The 10 T cell receptor beta chains in this list originate from one sample, sequenced in a study of shared clonotypes between healthy human individuals. Using immunoSEQ multiplex PCR, the repertoire was profiled, and TCRdb retains in-frame clones only, with some absent. The sample lists about 2.1 million clones; around 93% were seen once. CD45RO-negative cells were positively selected for CCR7, leaving out terminally differentiated effector memory CD45RA+ cells. Sequenced input: naive CD8+ T cells from PBMCs. The receptor source for this set is a man aged 18-30 years in good health. Some clones in this sample may be carry-over from other donors' samples.

V gene TRBV18 combines with J gene TRBJ1-1; the D gene is possibly TRBD1 (5 bases). V lost 3 bases and J 7 bases, leaving 9 bases between the germline ends. The CDR3 has 12 residues. In germline, CDR1 is KGHSH, CDR2 LQKENI. The CDR3 loop is CASSPGTFEAFF. The DNA of the CDR3 is TGTGCCAGCTCACCCGGGACCTTTGAAGCTTTCTTT.

The V call is TRBV7-2, the J call TRBJ2-7, with 11 bases that match TRBD2. The CDR3 is 16 amino acids. Germline V gives CDR1 SGHTA, CDR2 FQGNSA. Losses at the gene ends were 5 bases for V and 6 bases for J; bases not matched to a gene: 12. CDR3 nucleotides: TGTGCCAGCAGCCCCCTAGCTAGCGGGGGGTTACGCGAGCAGTACTTC. Its translation: CASSPLASGGLREQYF.

The V gene is TRBV4-2, the J gene TRBJ2-1, with 8 bases fitting TRBD2. The CDR3 is made up of 17 amino acids. Germline loops: CDR1 LGHNA, CDR2 YNFKEQ. After removal of 5 bases from V and 0 bases from J, the junction contained 9 bases not matched to a gene. In DNA, the CDR3 is TGTGCCAGCAGCTACGAAGCGGGAGCCCTCTCCTACAATGAGCAGTTCTTC. Translating it yields CASSYEAGALSYNEQFF.

The J gene is TRBJ2-5, the V gene TRBV27; the D gene is possibly TRBD1 (5 bases). The germline V gene encodes CDR1 MNHEY and CDR2 SMNVEV (reference sequence). The length of the CDR3 is 15 residues. V was shortened by 0 bases and J by 4 bases, with 12 bases between the two germline ends. The CDR3 protein is CASSLSGRVGETQYF. CDR3 in DNA: TGTGCCAGCAGTTTATCTGGCAGGGTAGGAGAGACCCAGTACTTC.

The V and J genes are TRBV27 and TRBJ2-1, with D tentatively TRBD1 or TRBD2 (6 bases each). There are 15 residues in the CDR3. Germline CDR1 MNHEY, CDR2 SMNVEV (reference sequence). With 3 bases removed from V and 3 bases from J, the gap between germline ends came to 12 bases. CDR3 DNA sequence: TGTGCCAGCAGTTTGGGGGGCGATTACTACAATGAGCAGTTCTTC. Translated: CASSLGGDYYNEQFF.

The rearrangement joins TRBV4-1 to TRBJ1-4; D is undetermined. Germline V gene data show CDR1 as MGHRA and CDR2 as YSYEKL. This CDR3 has 16 residues. V lost 1 base and J lost 0, with 9 bases in between. CDR3 sequence: CASSQVSPATNEKLFF. The CDR3 DNA reads as TGCGCCAGCAGCCAAGTATCCCCCGCAACTAATGAAAAACTGTTTTTT.

This clone was observed once. This sequence joins TRBV11-2 and TRBJ2-5; D may be TRBD2 (5 bases). Gene TRBJ2-7 matches the end of the DNA better, so the J call may be wrong. There are 15 residues in the CDR3. Looked up from germline, CDR1 is SGHAT and CDR2 is FQNNGV. CDR3 loop: CASSFISASMNEQYF. CDR3 coding DNA: TGTGCCAGCAGCTTTATTAGCGCCTCGATGAACGAGCAGTACTTC.

The chain is built from TRBV4-1 and TRBJ2-5; TRBD2 matches at 8 bases. Germline V gives CDR1 MGHRA, CDR2 YSYEKL. V was clipped by 4 bases and J by 6 bases; unmatched bases: 13. The CDR3 runs to 16 residues. The CDR3 region is CASSPPRSGSLQTQYF. As DNA, the CDR3 is TGCGCCAGCAGCCCTCCCAGAAGCGGGAGTCTGCAGACCCAGTACTTC.

The chain uses TRBV28 and TRBJ1-1, with 7 bases aligning to TRBD1. CDR1 MDHEN and CDR2 SYDVKM come from the germline V gene. After removal of 1 base from V and 7 bases from J, the junction contained 6 bases not matched to a gene. This CDR3 has 14 amino acids. The CDR3 coding sequence is TGTGCCAGCAGTTTATACCCAGGGGGAGATGAAGCTTTCTTT. It specifies CASSLYPGGDEAFF.

The chain joins TRBV5-1 to TRBJ2-2, with no clear D. V gave up 0 bases and J gave up 5 bases, with 8 bases separating them. The germline gives CDR1 SGHRS, CDR2 YFSETQ. The CDR3 is 14 amino acids. This chain's CDR3 is CASSLAFMTGELFF. The CDR3 DNA reads TGCGCCAGCAGCTTGGCCTTTATGACCGGGGAGCTGTTTTTT.